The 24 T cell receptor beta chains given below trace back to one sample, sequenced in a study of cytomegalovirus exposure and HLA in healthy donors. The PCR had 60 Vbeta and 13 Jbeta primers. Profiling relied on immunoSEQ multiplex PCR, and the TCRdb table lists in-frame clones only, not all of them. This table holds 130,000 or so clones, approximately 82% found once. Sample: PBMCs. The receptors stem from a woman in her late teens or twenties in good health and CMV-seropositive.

Here the CDR3 reads CASRLTARETTDTQYF. The CDR3 DNA reads as TGTGCCAGCAGACTAACCGCCAGGGAAACCACAGATACGCAGTATTTT. The chain combines TRBV7-9 with TRBJ2-3; a weak D match, TRBD1 (5 bases). The CDR3 length is 16 residues. Per the germline V gene, CDR1 is SEHNR and CDR2 is FQNEAQ (reference sequence). The V end lost 6 bases, the J end lost 2 bases, and 18 bases lay between the germline ends.

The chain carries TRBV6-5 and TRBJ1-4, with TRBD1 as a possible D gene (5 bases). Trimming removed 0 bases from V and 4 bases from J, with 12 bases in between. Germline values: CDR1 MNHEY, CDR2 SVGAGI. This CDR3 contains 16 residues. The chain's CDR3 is CASSYSVTGGNEKLFF. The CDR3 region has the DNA TGTGCCAGCAGTTACTCGGTTACGGGGGGTAATGAAAAACTGTTTTTT.

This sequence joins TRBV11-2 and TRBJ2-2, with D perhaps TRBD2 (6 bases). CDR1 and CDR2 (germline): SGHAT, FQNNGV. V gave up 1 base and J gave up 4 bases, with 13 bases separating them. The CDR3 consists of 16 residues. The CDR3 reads CASSLGGRGGTGELFF. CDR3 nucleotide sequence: TGTGCCAGCAGCTTAGGAGGGCGGGGTGGCACCGGGGAGCTGTTTTTT.

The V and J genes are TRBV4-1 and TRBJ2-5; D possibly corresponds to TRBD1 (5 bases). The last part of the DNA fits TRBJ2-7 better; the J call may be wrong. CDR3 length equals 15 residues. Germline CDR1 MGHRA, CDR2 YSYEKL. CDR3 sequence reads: CASSQEGQGSYEQYF. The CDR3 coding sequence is TGCGCCAGCAGCCAAGAAGGTCAGGGCTCCTACGAGCAGTACTTC.

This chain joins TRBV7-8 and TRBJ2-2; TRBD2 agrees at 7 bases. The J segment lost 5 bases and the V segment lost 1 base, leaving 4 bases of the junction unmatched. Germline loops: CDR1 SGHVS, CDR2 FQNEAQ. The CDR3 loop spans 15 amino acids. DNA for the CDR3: TGTGCCAGCAGCTTAGACGGACTAGAGACCGGGGAGCTGTTTTTT. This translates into CASSLDGLETGELFF. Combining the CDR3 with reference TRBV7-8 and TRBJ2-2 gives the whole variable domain GAGVSQSPRYKVAKRGQDVALRCDPISGHVSLFWYQQALGQGPEFLTYFQNEAQLDKSGLPSDRFFAERPEGSVSTLKIQRTQQEDSAVYLCASSLDGLETGELFFGEGSRLTVL.

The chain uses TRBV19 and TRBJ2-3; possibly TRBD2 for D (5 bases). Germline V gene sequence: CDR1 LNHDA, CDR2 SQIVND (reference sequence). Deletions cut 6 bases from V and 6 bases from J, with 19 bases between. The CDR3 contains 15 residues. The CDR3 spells CASSPRRVPGDTQYF. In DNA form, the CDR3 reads TGTGCCAGTAGCCCTCGGCGGGTTCCCGGGGATACGCAGTATTTT. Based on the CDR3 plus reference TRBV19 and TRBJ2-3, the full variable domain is DGGITQSPKYLFRKEGQNVTLSCEQNLNHDAMYWYRQDPGQGLRLIYYSQIVNDFQKGDIAEGYSVSREKKESFPLTVTSAQKNPTAFYLCASSPRRVPGDTQYFGPGTRLTVL.

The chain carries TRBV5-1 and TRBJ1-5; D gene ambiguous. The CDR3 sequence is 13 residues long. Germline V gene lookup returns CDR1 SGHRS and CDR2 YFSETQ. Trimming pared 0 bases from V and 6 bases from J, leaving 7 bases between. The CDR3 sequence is CASSLEFGQPQHF. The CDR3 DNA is TGCGCCAGCAGCTTGGAGTTCGGTCAGCCCCAGCATTTT.

CDR3 DNA: TGTGCCAGCAGCCCAGGGGGCGCGTTGACTTTCTTT. Its translation is CASSPGGALTFF. The chain carries TRBV5-6 and TRBJ1-1; TRBD1 aligns across 8 bases. The CDR3 runs to 12 residues. After removal of 4 bases from V and 12 bases from J, the junction contained 8 bases not matched to a gene. Germline V CDR1 and CDR2: SGHDT, YYEEEE.

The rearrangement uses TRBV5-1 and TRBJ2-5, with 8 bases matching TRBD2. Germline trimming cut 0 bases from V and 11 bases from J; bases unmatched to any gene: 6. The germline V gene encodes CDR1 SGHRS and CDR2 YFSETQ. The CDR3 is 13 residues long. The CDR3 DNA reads TGCGCCAGCAGCTTGGAGCGGGGGCTGGAGCAGTACTTC. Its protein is CASSLERGLEQYF.

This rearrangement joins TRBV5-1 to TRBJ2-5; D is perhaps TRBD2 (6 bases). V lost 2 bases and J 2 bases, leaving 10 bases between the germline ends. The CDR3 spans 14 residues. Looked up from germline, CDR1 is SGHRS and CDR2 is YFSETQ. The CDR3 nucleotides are TGCGCCAGCAGCTTTAGCGGCCAGCAAGAGACCCAGTACTTC. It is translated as CASSFSGQQETQYF.

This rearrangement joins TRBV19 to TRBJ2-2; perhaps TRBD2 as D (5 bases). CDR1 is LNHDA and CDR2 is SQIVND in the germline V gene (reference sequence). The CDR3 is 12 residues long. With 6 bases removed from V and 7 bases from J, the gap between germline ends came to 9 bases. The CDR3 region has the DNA TGTGCCAGTAGGGCAGAGGGCGGGGAGCTGTTTTTT. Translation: CASRAEGGELFF.

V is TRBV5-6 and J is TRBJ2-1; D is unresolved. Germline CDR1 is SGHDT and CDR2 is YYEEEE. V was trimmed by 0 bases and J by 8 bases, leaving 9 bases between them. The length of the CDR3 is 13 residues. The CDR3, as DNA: TGTGCCAGCAGCTTGGCCATGAGCGATGAGCAGTTCTTC. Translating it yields CASSLAMSDEQFF.

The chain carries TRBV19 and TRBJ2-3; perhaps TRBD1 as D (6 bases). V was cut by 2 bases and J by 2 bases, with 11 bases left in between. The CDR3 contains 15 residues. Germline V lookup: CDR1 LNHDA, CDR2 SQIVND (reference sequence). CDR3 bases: TGTGCCAGTAGTATAAGTTCAGGGGCCACAGATACGCAGTATTTT. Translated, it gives CASSISSGATDTQYF.

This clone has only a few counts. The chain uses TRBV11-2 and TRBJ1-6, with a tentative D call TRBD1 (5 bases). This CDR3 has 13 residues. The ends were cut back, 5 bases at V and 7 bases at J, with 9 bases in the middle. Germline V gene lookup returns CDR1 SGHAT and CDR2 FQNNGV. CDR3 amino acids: CASSPQGNSPLHF. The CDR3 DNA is TGTGCCAGCAGCCCTCAGGGCAATTCACCCCTCCACTTT.

The CDR3 DNA reads TGTGCCAGCAGCTCCTCACAGGGAGCTGAGACAGATACGCAGTATTTT. Its translation: CASSSSQGAETDTQYF. The rearrangement joins TRBV11-2 to TRBJ2-3; D is perhaps TRBD1 (6 bases). The V gene's germline CDR1 is SGHAT and CDR2 FQNNGV. This CDR3 is built from 16 residues. Trimming took off 4 bases at V and 3 bases at J, with 17 bases between the two ends. The full variable domain, with the rest looked up from reference TRBV11-2 and TRBJ2-3, is EAGVAQSPRYKIIEKRQSVAFWCNPISGHATLYWYQQILGQGPKLLIQFQNNGVVDDSQLPKDRFSAERLKGVDSTLKIQPAKLEDSAVYLCASSSSQGAETDTQYFGPGTRLTVL.

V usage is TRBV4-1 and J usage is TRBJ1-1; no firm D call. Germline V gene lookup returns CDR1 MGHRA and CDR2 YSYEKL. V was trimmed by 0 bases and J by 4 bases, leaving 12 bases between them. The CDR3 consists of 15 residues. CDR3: CASSQEPGGGTEAFF. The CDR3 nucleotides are TGCGCCAGCAGCCAAGAGCCAGGCGGAGGCACTGAAGCTTTCTTT.

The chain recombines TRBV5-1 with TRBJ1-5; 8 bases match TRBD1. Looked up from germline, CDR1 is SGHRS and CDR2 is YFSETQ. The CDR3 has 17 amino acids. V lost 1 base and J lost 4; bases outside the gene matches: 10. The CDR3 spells CASSLTVRDRLNQPQHF. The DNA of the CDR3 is TGCGCCAGCAGCTTGACCGTCCGGGACAGGCTAAATCAGCCCCAGCATTTT.

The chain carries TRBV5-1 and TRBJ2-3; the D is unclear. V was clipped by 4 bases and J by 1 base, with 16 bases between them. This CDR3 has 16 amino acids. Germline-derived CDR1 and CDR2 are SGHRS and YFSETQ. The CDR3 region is CASSPVSSGGTDTQYF. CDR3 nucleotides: TGCGCCAGCAGCCCCGTGAGCTCTGGAGGCACAGATACGCAGTATTTT.

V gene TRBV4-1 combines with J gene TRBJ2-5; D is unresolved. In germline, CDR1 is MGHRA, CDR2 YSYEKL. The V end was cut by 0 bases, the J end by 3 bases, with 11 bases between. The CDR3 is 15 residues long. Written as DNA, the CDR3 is TGCGCCAGCAGCCAAGACGGTTACAGTGAAGAGACCCAGTACTTC. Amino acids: CASSQDGYSEETQYF.

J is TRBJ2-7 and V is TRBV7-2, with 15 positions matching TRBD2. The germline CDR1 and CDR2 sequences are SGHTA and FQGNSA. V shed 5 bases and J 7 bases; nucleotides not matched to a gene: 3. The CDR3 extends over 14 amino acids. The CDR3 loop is CASSGLAGGREQYF. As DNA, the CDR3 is TGTGCCAGCAGCGGACTAGCGGGGGGGCGTGAGCAGTACTTC.

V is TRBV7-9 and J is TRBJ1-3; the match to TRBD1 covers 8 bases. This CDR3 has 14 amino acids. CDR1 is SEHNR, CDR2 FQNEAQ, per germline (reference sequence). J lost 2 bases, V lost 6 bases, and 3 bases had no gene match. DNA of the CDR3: TGTGCCAGCAGTCCACAGGGGGCTGGAAACACCATATATTTT. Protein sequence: CASSPQGAGNTIYF.

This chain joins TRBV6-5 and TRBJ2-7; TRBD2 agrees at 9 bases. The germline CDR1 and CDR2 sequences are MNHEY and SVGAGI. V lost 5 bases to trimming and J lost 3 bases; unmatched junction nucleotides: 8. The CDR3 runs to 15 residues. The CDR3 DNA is TGTGCCAGCAGTGCGGGCGGGGGGGCCCTCTACGAGCAGTACTTC. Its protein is CASSAGGGALYEQYF.

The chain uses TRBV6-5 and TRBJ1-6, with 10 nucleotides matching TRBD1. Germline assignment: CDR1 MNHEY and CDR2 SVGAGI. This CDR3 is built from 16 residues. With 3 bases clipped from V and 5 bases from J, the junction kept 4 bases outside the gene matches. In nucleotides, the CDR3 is TGTGCCAGCAGTTATGGCGGGACAGGGGATAATTCACCCCTCCACTTT. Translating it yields CASSYGGTGDNSPLHF.

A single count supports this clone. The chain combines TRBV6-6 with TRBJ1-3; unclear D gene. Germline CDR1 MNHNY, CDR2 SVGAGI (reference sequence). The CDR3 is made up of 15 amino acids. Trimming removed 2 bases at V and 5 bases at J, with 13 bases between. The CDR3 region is CASSYRGAVRNTIYF. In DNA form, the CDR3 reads TGTGCCAGCAGTTACCGAGGTGCGGTACGAAACACCATATATTTT.